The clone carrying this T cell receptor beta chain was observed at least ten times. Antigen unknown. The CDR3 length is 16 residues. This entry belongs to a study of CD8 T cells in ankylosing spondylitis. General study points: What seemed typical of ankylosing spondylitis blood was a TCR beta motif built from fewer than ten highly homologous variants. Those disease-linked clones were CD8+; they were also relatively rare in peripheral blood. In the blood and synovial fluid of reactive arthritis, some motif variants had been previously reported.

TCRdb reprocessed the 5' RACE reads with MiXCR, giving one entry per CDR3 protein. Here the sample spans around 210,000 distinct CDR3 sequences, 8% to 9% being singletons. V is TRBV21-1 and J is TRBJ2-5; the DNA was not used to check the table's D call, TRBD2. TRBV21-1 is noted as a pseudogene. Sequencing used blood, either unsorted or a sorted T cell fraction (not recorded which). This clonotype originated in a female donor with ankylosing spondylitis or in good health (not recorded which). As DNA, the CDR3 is TGTGCCAGCAGCAAAGGCGGGCAGGGCAAACAAGAGACCCAGTACTTC. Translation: CASSKGGQGKQETQYF.